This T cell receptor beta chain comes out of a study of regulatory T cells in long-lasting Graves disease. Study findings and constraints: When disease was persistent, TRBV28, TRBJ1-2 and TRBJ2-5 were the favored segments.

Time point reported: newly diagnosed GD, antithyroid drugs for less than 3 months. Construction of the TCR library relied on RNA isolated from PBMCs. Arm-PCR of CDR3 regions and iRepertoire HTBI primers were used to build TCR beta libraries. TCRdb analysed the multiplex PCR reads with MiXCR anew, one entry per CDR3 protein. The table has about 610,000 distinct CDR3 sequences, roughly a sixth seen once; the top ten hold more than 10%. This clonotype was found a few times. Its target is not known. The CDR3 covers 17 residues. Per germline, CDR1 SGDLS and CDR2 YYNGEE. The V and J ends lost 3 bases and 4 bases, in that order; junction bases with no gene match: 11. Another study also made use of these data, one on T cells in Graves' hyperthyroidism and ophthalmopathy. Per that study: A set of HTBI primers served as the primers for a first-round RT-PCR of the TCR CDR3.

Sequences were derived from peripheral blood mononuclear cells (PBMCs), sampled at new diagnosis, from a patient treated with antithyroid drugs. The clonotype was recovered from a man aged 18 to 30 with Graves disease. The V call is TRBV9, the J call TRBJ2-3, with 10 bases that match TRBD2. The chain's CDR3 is CASSARSTSGAADTQYF. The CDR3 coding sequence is TGTGCCAGCAGCGCCCGGTCAACTAGCGGGGCGGCAGATACGCAGTATTTT.